These 25 T cell receptor beta chains were all obtained from the same sample, sequenced in a study of blood T cells in healthy people across ages (dated by TCRdb to the mid-2010s). Library generation was performed with 5' RACE. For sequencing, an Illumina HiSeq 2500 was employed. The second PCR ran for about 6 to 12 cycles and used a J-beta primer mix along with a sample-barcoded 5' primer. Through fastp at Q25 and MiXCR, TCRdb rebuilt clones from the public reads, retaining in-frame beta chains. CDR3 protein duplicates are merged, each entry listing the most common genes and DNA. The sample table contains some 730,000 distinct CDR3 sequences; only one count was recorded for approximately 21% of them. Around a fifth of the sample lies in the top ten. Material for sequencing was blood. The receptor set was obtained from a man aged 65-85 years in good health.

For the CDR3, the DNA is TGTGCCAGCAGTCCCTTGGACAGGGGTCGCGGCTACACCTTC. Its protein is CASSPLDRGRGYTF. The rearrangement joins TRBV27 to TRBJ1-2, with 9 bases identical to TRBD1. Losses at the gene ends were 5 bases for V and 8 bases for J; bases not matched to a gene: 9. Germline V gives CDR1 MNHEY, CDR2 SMNVEV (reference sequence). The CDR3 loop spans 14 amino acids.

This clonotype was seen many times. The chain employs TRBV20-1 and TRBJ2-3; D is ambiguous. Between the trimmed V and J ends, which lost 2 bases and 5 bases, there was a span of 14 bases. Germline values: CDR1 DFQATT, CDR2 SNEGSKA (reference sequence). CDR3 size: 14 residues. The CDR3 spells CSARNPNGGDTQYF. CDR3 sequence (DNA): TGCAGTGCTAGAAACCCAAACGGTGGAGATACGCAGTATTTT.

The chain uses TRBV28 and TRBJ1-2; D unclear. The CDR3 runs to 13 residues. Germline lookup yields CDR1 MDHEN and CDR2 SYDVKM. V lost 9 bases, J lost 2 bases, and 13 bases lay in between. The CDR3 region has the DNA TGTGCCAGTACCAGTGGCGTAAACTATGGCTACACCTTC. As protein: CASTSGVNYGYTF.

About this clonotype itself: An end of the junction differs from the germline gene, which may be a read error. The V gene is TRBV7-9, the J gene TRBJ2-3; 11 nucleotides agree with TRBD2. This CDR3 is built from 16 residues. CDR1 is SEHNR, CDR2 FQNEAQ, per germline (reference sequence). The DNA for the CDR3 is TGTGTCAGCAGCCTTCGGACTAGCGGGAGCACAGATACGCAGTATTTT. Translated: CVSSLRTSGSTDTQYF.

This clonotype was detected only a few times. The chain recombines TRBV20-1 with TRBJ2-4; D perhaps matches TRBD2 (6 bases). V was clipped by 6 bases and J by 3 bases, with 18 bases between them. The CDR3 totals 15 residues. CDR1 and CDR2 from the germline V gene are DFQATT and SNEGSKA (reference sequence). For the CDR3, the DNA is TGCAGTGCGGAAAGCCCGGGACTCTTCAAAAACATTCAGTACTTC. Its translation is CSAESPGLFKNIQYF.

This clonotype was recorded many times. This chain joins TRBV14 and TRBJ1-2; the match to TRBD1 covers 9 bases. Germline trimming cut 0 bases from V and 8 bases from J; bases unmatched to any gene: 10. Germline CDR1 SGHDN, CDR2 FVKESK. The CDR3 contains 16 residues. CDR3 DNA sequence: TGTGCCAGCAGCCAAGAGTTTCGGACAGGGGTAGGAGGCTACACCTTC. Its translation is CASSQEFRTGVGGYTF.

This clonotype was seen a few times. The chain combines TRBV6-6 with TRBJ2-5; 7 positions agree with TRBD2. The ends lost 6 bases at V and 2 bases at J; junction bases unmatched: 6. Germline-derived CDR1 and CDR2 are MNHNY and SVGAGI (reference sequence). This CDR3 has 14 residues. CDR3 DNA: TGTGCCAGCAGGGTTACTAGCGTACAAGAGACCCAGTACTTC. Amino acids: CASRVTSVQETQYF.

The chain combines TRBV7-9 with TRBJ2-1; 8 bases match TRBD2. CDR3 size: 13 residues. The J segment lost 7 bases and the V segment lost 11 bases, leaving 10 bases of the junction unmatched. Germline values: CDR1 SEHNR, CDR2 FQNEAQ (reference sequence). The CDR3 region is CAVLAEGKNEQFF. The CDR3 nucleotides read TGTGCCGTACTAGCGGAGGGGAAAAATGAGCAGTTCTTC.

The rearrangement links TRBV10-3 to TRBJ1-3; tentative D call: TRBD1 (5 bases). The CDR3 consists of 14 residues. CDR1 and CDR2 (germline): ENHRY, SYGVKD. Deletions cut 3 bases from V and 6 bases from J, with 12 bases between. DNA for the CDR3: TGTGCCATCAGTGATACAGGTCTGTTAAACACCATATATTTT. This sequence encodes CAISDTGLLNTIYF.

Worth noting for this clonotype: At one end the junction does not follow the germline gene, possibly because of a read error. The chain recombines TRBV28 with TRBJ2-7, with TRBD2 identical over 12 bases. This CDR3 contains 17 residues. Germline CDR1 MDHEN, CDR2 SYDVKM. The CDR3 protein is CASSFPLAGGESYEQHF. The CDR3 region has the DNA TGTGCCAGCAGCTTCCCTCTAGCGGGGGGGGAGTCCTACGAGCAGCACTTC.

This clonotype has a handful of counts. V gene TRBV6-2 or TRBV6-3 combines with J gene TRBJ2-1; D could derive from TRBD1 or TRBD2 (6 bases each). Per the germline V gene, CDR1 is MNHEY and CDR2 is SVGEGT. This CDR3 has 13 amino acids. V lost 6 bases and J lost 7, with 13 bases in between. This chain's CDR3 is CASRWGAGNEQFF. The CDR3, as DNA: TGTGCCAGCAGGTGGGGGGCGGGAAATGAGCAGTTCTTC.

The chain recombines TRBV6-1 with TRBJ2-5; 9 bases line up with TRBD2. TRBJ2-1 explains the end of the DNA better; the J call may be wrong. The CDR3 runs 16 residues. The germline CDR1 and CDR2 sequences are MNHNS and SASEGT. The CDR3 DNA follows: TGTGCCAGCAGTGAAAGGGCGGGGGGGCTGATCGATGAGCAGTTCTTC. This gives the protein CASSERAGGLIDEQFF.

Only a few counts were recorded for this clonotype. The V gene is TRBV6-6, the J gene TRBJ2-3; 7 bases match TRBD2. V lost 7 bases, J lost 6 bases, and 16 bases stayed unmatched. CDR1 is MNHNY and CDR2 is SVGAGI in the germline V gene (reference sequence). The length of the CDR3 is 16 residues. CDR3 DNA: TGTGCCAGCACCTTCGGGGCAACTAGCGAAGGGGATACGCAGTATTTT. Translated: CASTFGATSEGDTQYF.

The V and J genes are TRBV5-1 and TRBJ2-2; the match to TRBD2 covers 11 bases. Germline trimming cut 4 bases from V and 2 bases from J; bases unmatched to any gene: 1. The CDR3 loop spans 15 amino acids. Germline-derived CDR1 and CDR2 are SGHRS and YFSETQ. The CDR3 loop is CASSTSGSNTGELFF. The CDR3 coding sequence is TGCGCCAGCAGCACTAGCGGGAGTAACACCGGGGAGCTGTTTTTT.

The V call is TRBV13, the J call TRBJ2-1, with D possibly being TRBD2 (7 bases). The J call is doubtful: the DNA matches TRBJ2-7 better. This CDR3 has 14 amino acids. CDR1 and CDR2 (germline): PRHDT, FYEKMQ (reference sequence). The CDR3 reads CASSKGGARNEQYF. CDR3 sequence (DNA): TGTGCCAGCAGCAAGGGGGGGGCTAGGAACGAGCAGTACTTC.

V usage is TRBV14 and J usage is TRBJ1-3, with unresolved D. Germline assignment: CDR1 SGHDN and CDR2 FVKESK. With 1 base removed from V and 3 bases from J, the gap between germline ends came to 1 base. This CDR3 has 12 amino acids. CDR3 sequence reads: CASSQGGNTIYF. CDR3 nucleotide sequence: TGTGCCAGCAGCCAAGGTGGAAACACCATATATTTT.

There are a few counts of this clonotype. The V and J genes are TRBV27 and TRBJ2-3; tentatively, D is TRBD2 (5 bases). Trimming left V 0 bases short and J 12 bases short, with 7 bases between. This CDR3 region has 11 residues. Germline CDR1 and CDR2: MNHEY and SMNVEV (reference sequence). CDR3 protein: CASSLSGIQYF. The CDR3 nucleotides are TGTGCCAGCAGTTTATCCGGGATTCAGTATTTT.

The chain recombines TRBV14 with TRBJ2-4; TRBD2 agrees at 9 bases. The J segment lost 0 bases and the V segment lost 4 bases, leaving 4 bases of the junction unmatched. Germline loops: CDR1 SGHDN, CDR2 FVKESK. The CDR3 totals 16 residues. The CDR3 sequence: CASSRLADLAKNIQYF. DNA for the CDR3: TGTGCCAGCAGCCGACTAGCGGACTTAGCCAAAAACATTCAGTACTTC.

The sample holds a few counts of this clonotype. The chain uses TRBV5-5 and TRBJ2-5; D may be TRBD2 (6 bases). The germline V gene encodes CDR1 SGHKS and CDR2 YYEKEE (reference sequence). V was cut by 0 bases and J by 3 bases, with 12 bases left in between. The CDR3 is 15 amino acids. CDR3 residues: CASSLATGVEETQYF. The CDR3 DNA follows: TGTGCCAGCAGCTTGGCCACGGGGGTGGAAGAGACCCAGTACTTC.

This clonotype came up a few times. The chain recombines TRBV9 with TRBJ1-6; D call uncertain. Trimming pared 4 bases from V and 6 bases from J, leaving 8 bases between. Per the germline V gene, CDR1 is SGDLS and CDR2 is YYNGEE. This CDR3 has 13 amino acids. The CDR3 here is CASSTQSNSPLHF. The CDR3 DNA reads as TGTGCCAGCAGCACACAGTCTAATTCACCCCTCCACTTT.

This chain uses TRBV28 with TRBJ1-1, with 10 bases matching TRBD1. The CDR3 has 14 residues. The V gene end was trimmed by 6 bases and the J gene end by 11 bases; junction bases not matched to a gene: 12. Looked up from germline, CDR1 is MDHEN and CDR2 is SYDVKM. CDR3 sequence reads: CASSAGTGDPRAFF. The CDR3 bases are TGTGCCAGCAGCGCCGGGACAGGGGACCCGAGGGCTTTCTTT.

This clonotype was observed a few times. The genes are TRBV12-3 or TRBV12-4 and TRBJ1-1; TRBD1 aligns across 7 bases. The CDR3 covers 14 residues. V lost 3 bases to trimming and J lost 5 bases; unmatched junction nucleotides: 6. CDR3 region: CASSFDRVLTEAFF. The CDR3 nucleotides read TGTGCCAGCAGTTTTGACAGGGTGCTAACTGAAGCTTTCTTT.

This clonotype has ten or more counts. The genes are TRBV12-3 or TRBV12-4 and TRBJ1-1, with TRBD1 matching 9 bases. The V gene end was trimmed by 4 bases and the J gene end by 3 bases; junction bases not matched to a gene: 9. The length of the CDR3 is 16 residues. The CDR3 protein is CASSSRDRARDTEAFF. The CDR3 region has the DNA TGTGCCAGCAGTTCCAGGGACAGGGCTCGGGACACTGAAGCTTTCTTT.

The chain employs TRBV20-1 and TRBJ1-4, with D tentatively TRBD1 (6 bases). V lost 4 bases and J 5 bases, leaving 17 bases between the germline ends. The CDR3 runs to 15 residues. Germline CDR1 DFQATT, CDR2 SNEGSKA (reference sequence). The CDR3 spells CSAIPGGRNNEKLFF. The CDR3 bases are TGCAGTGCTATCCCCGGGGGGCGAAACAATGAAAAACTGTTTTTT.

This clonotype was counted only a few times. V usage is TRBV5-1 and J usage is TRBJ2-2; D not resolved. Germline-derived CDR1 and CDR2 are SGHRS and YFSETQ. Trimming left V 3 bases short and J 3 bases short, with 21 bases between. This CDR3 region has 18 residues. CDR3 region: CASSSTSSGRIDTGELFF. CDR3 DNA: TGCGCCAGCAGCTCAACCTCCTCGGGCAGGATTGACACCGGGGAGCTGTTTTTT.